Presented here are 12 T cell receptor beta chains from one specimen sequenced in a study of PD-L1 blockade in urothelial cancer. Using immunoSEQ multiplex PCR, the repertoire was profiled, and TCRdb retains in-frame clones only, with some absent. The data show about 84,000 clones, 82% seen once. The starting material was PBMCs, obtained around atezolizumab (anti-PD-L1) treatment. The source of these receptors is a man between 70 and 80 years old with urothelial cancer.

The chain carries TRBV7-9 and TRBJ2-7, with 8 bases fitting TRBD1. This CDR3 contains 15 residues. Germline lookup yields CDR1 SEHNR and CDR2 FQNEAQ (reference sequence). V lost 4 bases to trimming and J lost 8 bases; unmatched junction nucleotides: 13. For the CDR3, the DNA is TGTGCCAGCAGCTCCTCCGGGACAGGCCTTACGAAGCAGTACTTC. It codes for CASSSSGTGLTKQYF.

The J gene is TRBJ2-7, the V gene TRBV19; D is possibly TRBD1 (5 bases). The CDR3 is 13 amino acids. Trimming stripped 6 bases from V and 1 base from J, with 10 bases between. Germline V CDR1 and CDR2: LNHDA, SQIVND (reference sequence). CDR3 sequence reads: CASRPTGSYEQYF. DNA of the CDR3: TGTGCCAGTAGACCAACAGGTTCCTACGAGCAGTACTTC.

The CDR3 region has the DNA TGTGCCAGCAGCTCCTCCGGGACTAGAGGCGAGACCCAGTACTTC. Its protein product is CASSSSGTRGETQYF. This rearrangement joins TRBV7-2 to TRBJ2-5; 8 nucleotides match TRBD2. The CDR3 consists of 15 residues. Germline-derived CDR1 and CDR2 are SGHTA and FQGNSA. V lost 4 bases to trimming and J lost 5 bases; unmatched junction nucleotides: 9.

This chain links TRBV10-3 with TRBJ1-2; TRBD1 aligns across 7 bases. The V gene end was trimmed by 8 bases and the J gene end by 6 bases; junction bases not matched to a gene: 9. This CDR3 contains 13 residues. Germline V CDR1 and CDR2: ENHRY, SYGVKD. The CDR3 loop reads CAIQEGARNGYTF. CDR3 sequence (DNA): TGTGCCATCCAGGAGGGGGCGAGAAATGGCTACACCTTC.

This clone was seen just once. The chain employs TRBV5-5 and TRBJ2-7; weak D call: TRBD2 (6 bases). The CDR3 totals 15 residues. Germline values: CDR1 SGHKS, CDR2 YYEKEE (reference sequence). V lost 0 bases and J lost 4, with 14 bases in between. This CDR3 reads CASSLGVSGLYEQYF. In nucleotides, the CDR3 is TGTGCCAGCAGCTTGGGGGTTAGCGGATTATACGAGCAGTACTTC.

The chain links TRBV5-6 to TRBJ1-6, with TRBD1 as a possible D gene (5 bases). The CDR3 runs 17 residues. The V end was cut by 2 bases, the J end by 1 base, with 13 bases between. Germline assignment: CDR1 SGHDT and CDR2 YYEEEE. The CDR3 protein is CASSFYRIRSYNSPLHF. In DNA, the CDR3 is TGTGCCAGCAGCTTTTACAGGATTCGTTCCTATAATTCACCCCTCCACTTT.

This clone has a handful of counts. V gene TRBV4-2 combines with J gene TRBJ2-1; 9 nucleotides agree with TRBD2. The germline V gene has CDR1 LGHNA and CDR2 YNFKEQ. The CDR3 contains 16 residues. Trimming took 1 base from V and 7 from J; bases not matched to a gene: 8. The CDR3 sequence: CASSQVRGGIENEQFF. CDR3 coding DNA: TGTGCCAGCAGCCAAGTGCGGGGGGGGATAGAGAATGAGCAGTTCTTC.

The chain is built from TRBV6-1 and TRBJ1-2, with a weak D call TRBD1 (5 bases). V lost 3 bases and J 5 bases, leaving 16 bases between the germline ends. This CDR3 is built from 15 residues. The germline CDR1 and CDR2 sequences are MNHNS and SASEGT. The CDR3 is CASSDDPRVEYGYTF. DNA for the CDR3: TGTGCCAGCAGTGATGACCCCAGGGTAGAGTATGGCTACACCTTC.

The V call is TRBV2, the J call TRBJ2-3, with D hard to call. Germline-derived CDR1 and CDR2 are SNHLY and FYNNEI. The V gene lost 4 bases and the J gene lost 4 bases, with 3 bases spanning the gap. The CDR3 consists of 11 residues. CDR3 DNA: TGTGCCAGCAGTGTAGCAGATACGCAGTATTTT. It yields the protein CASSVADTQYF.

The chain has TRBV7-2 and TRBJ2-2; maybe TRBD2 (8 bases). The CDR3 consists of 15 residues. Germline-derived CDR1 and CDR2 are SGHTA and FQGNSA. The V end was cut by 7 bases, the J end by 10 bases, with 22 bases between. DNA of the CDR3: TGTGCCAGCACCATTGGACAGGCGGGGGGAGCGGAGCTGTTTTTT. Its translation: CASTIGQAGGAELFF.

In this sample, this clone turned up once. The chain recombines TRBV9 with TRBJ2-3; a possible D gene is TRBD1 (6 bases). CDR3 length: 15 amino acids. The germline CDR1 and CDR2 sequences are SGDLS and YYNGEE. The V gene lost 0 bases and the J gene lost 3 bases, with 11 bases spanning the gap. CDR3 sequence: CASSVGSTGTDTQYF. CDR3 DNA sequence: TGTGCCAGCAGCGTAGGGTCAACAGGGACAGATACGCAGTATTTT.

The gene calls are TRBV27 and TRBJ1-5, with 7 nucleotides matching TRBD1. J was trimmed by 3 bases and V by 4 bases; bases with no gene match: 12. The length of the CDR3 is 17 residues. From germline, CDR1 is MNHEY and CDR2 SMNVEV (reference sequence). The DNA for the CDR3 is TGTGCCAGCAGTTCCCTCCAAACAGGGGCGCACAATCAGCCCCAGCATTTT. This codes for CASSSLQTGAHNQPQHF.